One sample yielded the 14 T cell receptor beta chains listed below, sequenced in a study of regulatory T cells in long-lasting Graves disease. Specified time point: newly diagnosed GD, antithyroid drugs for less than 3 months. From PBMCs, RNA was extracted and then used to make the TCR library. In building TCR beta libraries, iRepertoire HTBI primers were used together with Arm-PCR of CDR3 regions. TCRdb re-called the multiplex PCR reads through MiXCR, storing one row per CDR3 protein. The sample holds 400,000 to 500,000 distinct CDR3 sequences, about a sixth seen once. A further study also used this sample, focusing on T cells in Graves' hyperthyroidism and ophthalmopathy.

The starting material was peripheral blood mononuclear cells (PBMCs), obtained at new diagnosis, from a patient treated with antithyroid drugs. These receptors were obtained from a woman younger than 35 with Graves disease.

The chain recombines TRBV18 with TRBJ2-7; 10 positions match TRBD1. Germline values: CDR1 KGHSH, CDR2 LQKENI. The CDR3 contains 13 residues. After removal of 5 bases from V and 7 bases from J, the junction contained 5 bases not matched to a gene. CDR3 sequence: CASSTGTGVEQYF. DNA of the CDR3: TGTGCCAGCTCAACCGGGACAGGGGTTGAGCAGTACTTC.

The V gene is TRBV7-2, the J gene TRBJ1-2; D unclear. Trimming took 5 bases from V and 8 from J, leaving 9 bases between them. The CDR3 extends over 11 amino acids. Germline V gene data show CDR1 as SGHTA and CDR2 as FQGNSA. The CDR3 reads CASSTWVGYTF. The CDR3 bases are TGTGCCAGCAGCACATGGGTGGGCTACACCTTC.

The V and J genes are TRBV30 and TRBJ2-7; D might be TRBD2 (6 bases). V was clipped by 1 base and J by 0 bases, with 10 bases between them. The germline gives CDR1 GTSNPN, CDR2 SVGIG (reference sequence). This CDR3 has 14 amino acids. The CDR3 coding sequence is TGTGCCTGGAGTGAGAACGGGAGCTCCTACGAGCAGTACTTC. It codes for CAWSENGSSYEQYF.

This clonotype was observed at least ten times. The genes are TRBV7-2 and TRBJ2-7; the match to TRBD1 covers 11 bases. J was trimmed by 7 bases and V by 1 base; bases with no gene match: 6. From germline, CDR1 is SGHTA and CDR2 FQGNSA. CDR3 length equals 15 residues. CDR3 in DNA: TGTGCCAGCAGCTTAGTGGACAGGGGGCACAGTGAGCAGTACTTC. It codes for CASSLVDRGHSEQYF.

This clonotype showed up many times. CDR3 sequence reads: CASSFDGNDEQYF. The CDR3 DNA follows: TGTGCCAGCAGTTTTGACGGGAACGACGAGCAGTACTTC. The rearrangement uses TRBV12-3 or TRBV12-4 and TRBJ2-7, with a weak D call TRBD2 (5 bases). The V end was cut by 3 bases, the J end by 5 bases, with 11 bases between. The CDR3 extends over 13 amino acids.

This clonotype showed up just a few times. The V call is TRBV28, the J call TRBJ2-4, with 8 bases lining up with TRBD2. V shed 6 bases and J 4 bases; nucleotides not matched to a gene: 5. Germline-derived CDR1 and CDR2 are MDHEN and SYDVKM. This CDR3 has 14 residues. The CDR3 loop is CASSQTSAKNIQYF. In DNA form, the CDR3 reads TGTGCCAGCAGCCAGACTAGCGCAAAAAACATTCAGTACTTC.

This clonotype occurred a few times. A much bigger clone sits one base away, suggesting this may be a read error. This sequence joins TRBV28 and TRBJ2-3, with D maybe TRBD1 (6 bases). The end of the DNA aligns better with TRBJ2-1, so the J call may be wrong. The germline V gene has CDR1 MDHEN and CDR2 SYDVKM. The CDR3 has 14 residues. CDR3 amino acids: CASTIGGVGSEQFF. The CDR3 DNA reads as TGTGCCAGCACTATAGGGGGAGTAGGTAGTGAGCAGTTCTTC.

In this sample, this clonotype turned up many times. In nucleotides, the CDR3 is TGTGCCAGCAATCCAGGGGGCAGAGAGCCCCAGCATTTT. Its protein product is CASNPGGREPQHF. The chain employs TRBV6-1 and TRBJ1-5; 8 bases line up with TRBD1. From germline, CDR1 is MNHNS and CDR2 SASEGT. The length of the CDR3 is 13 residues. V was pared by 7 bases and J by 8 bases, with 7 bases of the junction left unmatched.

This clonotype has ten or more counts. The J gene is TRBJ2-7, the V gene TRBV11-2; D is undetermined. This CDR3 has 12 residues. The V gene lost 5 bases and the J gene lost 0 bases, with 5 bases spanning the gap. Germline assignment: CDR1 SGHAT and CDR2 FQNNGV. DNA of the CDR3: TGTGCCAGCAGCCCGTACTCCTACGAGCAGTACTTC. This codes for CASSPYSYEQYF.

The V and J genes are TRBV4-3 and TRBJ2-7, with D hard to call. The V end was cut by 4 bases, the J end by 3 bases, with 16 bases between. Germline V lookup: CDR1 LGHNA, CDR2 YSLEER. The CDR3 extends over 15 amino acids. The CDR3: CASSLWTATFYEQYF. The CDR3 DNA reads TGCGCCAGCAGCCTCTGGACGGCCACGTTCTACGAGCAGTACTTC.

The sample holds many counts of this clonotype. The chain combines TRBV24-1 with TRBJ2-1; 8 nucleotides align to TRBD2. This CDR3 is built from 15 residues. The V gene end was trimmed by 3 bases and the J gene end by 7 bases; junction bases not matched to a gene: 7. Germline V lookup: CDR1 KGHDR, CDR2 SFDVKD. The DNA of the CDR3 is TGTGCCACCAGTGATCGCGGGAGGAGGGTTAATGAGCAGTTCTTC. This gives the protein CATSDRGRRVNEQFF.

This clonotype has only a few counts. This rearrangement joins TRBV4-1 to TRBJ2-5; 9 bases fit TRBD2. Trimming took 0 bases from V and 0 from J; bases not matched to a gene: 5. CDR3 length: 17 amino acids. CDR1 is MGHRA, CDR2 YSYEKL, per germline. The CDR3, as DNA: TGCGCCAGCAGCCAAGATAGGCTAGCGGGGTACCAAGAGACCCAGTACTTC. Translating gives CASSQDRLAGYQETQYF.

The chain is built from TRBV10-2 and TRBJ2-1, with D uncertain. The V gene's germline CDR1 is WSHSY and CDR2 SAAADI. V lost 4 bases and J 6 bases, leaving 4 bases between the germline ends. CDR3 length: 11 amino acids. The CDR3 protein is CASSVFNEQFF. The CDR3 region has the DNA TGCGCCAGCAGTGTTTTCAATGAGCAGTTCTTC.

This clonotype has a count of ten or more. V usage is TRBV27 and J usage is TRBJ2-1, with 15 bases aligning to TRBD2. CDR3 size: 17 residues. The germline V gene encodes CDR1 MNHEY and CDR2 SMNVEV (reference sequence). The V and J ends lost 5 bases and 4 bases, in that order; junction bases with no gene match: 6. CDR3 DNA sequence: TGTGCCAGCAGTACCGGGACTAGCGGGAGGAGATACAATGAGCAGTTCTTC. Encoded protein: CASSTGTSGRRYNEQFF.